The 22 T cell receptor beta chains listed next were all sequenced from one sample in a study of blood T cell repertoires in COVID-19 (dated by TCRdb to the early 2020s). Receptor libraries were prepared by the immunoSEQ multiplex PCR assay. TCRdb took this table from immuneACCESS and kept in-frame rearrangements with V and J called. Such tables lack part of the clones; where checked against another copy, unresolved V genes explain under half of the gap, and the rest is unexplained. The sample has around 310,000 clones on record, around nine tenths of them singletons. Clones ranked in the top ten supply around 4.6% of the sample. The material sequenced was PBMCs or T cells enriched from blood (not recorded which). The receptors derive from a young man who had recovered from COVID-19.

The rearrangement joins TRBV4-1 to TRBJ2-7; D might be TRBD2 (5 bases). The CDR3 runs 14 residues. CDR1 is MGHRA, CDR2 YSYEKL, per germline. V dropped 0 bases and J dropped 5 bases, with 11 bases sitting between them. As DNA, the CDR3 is TGCGCCAGCAGCCAAGACCGGGGATGGAACGAGCAGTACTTC. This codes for CASSQDRGWNEQYF.

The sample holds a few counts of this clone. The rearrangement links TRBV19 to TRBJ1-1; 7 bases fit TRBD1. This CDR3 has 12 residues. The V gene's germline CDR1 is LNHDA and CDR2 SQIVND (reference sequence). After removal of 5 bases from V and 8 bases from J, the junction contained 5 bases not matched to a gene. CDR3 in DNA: TGTGCCAGTAGTCCTCGGACAGGCGAAGCTTTCTTT. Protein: CASSPRTGEAFF.

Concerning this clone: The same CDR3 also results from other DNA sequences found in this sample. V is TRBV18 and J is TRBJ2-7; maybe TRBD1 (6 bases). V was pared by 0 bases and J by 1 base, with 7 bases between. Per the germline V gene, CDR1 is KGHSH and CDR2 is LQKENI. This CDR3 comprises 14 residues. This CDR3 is CASSPPQGSYEQYF. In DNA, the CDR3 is TGTGCCAGCTCACCACCGCAGGGGTCCTACGAGCAGTACTTC.

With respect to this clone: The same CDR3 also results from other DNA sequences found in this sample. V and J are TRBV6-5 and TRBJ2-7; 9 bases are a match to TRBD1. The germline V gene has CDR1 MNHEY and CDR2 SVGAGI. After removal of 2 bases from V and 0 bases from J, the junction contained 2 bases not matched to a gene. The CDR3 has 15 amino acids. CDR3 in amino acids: CASSYGQGRSYEQYF. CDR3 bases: TGTGCCAGCAGTTACGGACAGGGGCGCTCCTACGAGCAGTACTTC.

This chain's CDR3 is CASSVASMGWANEKLFF. The CDR3 nucleotides are TGTGCCAGCAGCGTAGCCTCCATGGGCTGGGCTAATGAAAAACTGTTTTTT. The gene calls are TRBV9 and TRBJ1-4; D not certain. CDR1 and CDR2 (germline): SGDLS, YYNGEE. The CDR3 is made up of 17 amino acids. With 0 bases removed from V and 3 bases from J, the gap between germline ends came to 15 bases.

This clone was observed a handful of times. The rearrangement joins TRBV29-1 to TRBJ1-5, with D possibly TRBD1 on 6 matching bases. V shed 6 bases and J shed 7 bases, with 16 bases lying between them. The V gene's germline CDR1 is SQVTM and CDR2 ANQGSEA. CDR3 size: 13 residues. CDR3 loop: CSVITQGNQPQHF. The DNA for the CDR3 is TGCAGCGTCATTACACAGGGTAACCAGCCCCAGCATTTT.

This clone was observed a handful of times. In DNA form, the CDR3 reads TGTGCCAGCAGCCGCGCCCTACCGGGACTAGTTAATGAGCAGTTCTTC. Its translation is CASSRALPGLVNEQFF. The chain links TRBV3-1 (or the pseudogene TRBV3-2) to TRBJ2-1, with 8 positions matching TRBD2. Germline V lookup: CDR1 LGHDT, CDR2 YNNKEL (reference sequence). The length of the CDR3 is 16 residues. V trimming: 4 bases; J trimming: 7 bases; junction bases outside the gene matches: 12.

The CDR3, as DNA: TGTGCCAGCAGCCCGGACAGCCGGGGACAGCCCCAGCATTTT. This gives the protein CASSPDSRGQPQHF. The gene calls are TRBV7-9 and TRBJ1-5, with a tentative D call TRBD1 (6 bases). Germline loops: CDR1 SEHNR, CDR2 FQNEAQ (reference sequence). Trimming stripped 5 bases from V and 7 bases from J, with 15 bases between. The CDR3 runs 14 residues.

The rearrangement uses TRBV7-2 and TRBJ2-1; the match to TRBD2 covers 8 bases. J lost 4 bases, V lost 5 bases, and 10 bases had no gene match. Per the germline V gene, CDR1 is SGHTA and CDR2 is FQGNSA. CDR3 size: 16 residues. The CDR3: CASSPYIAGSYNEQFF. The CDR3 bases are TGTGCCAGCAGCCCCTACATAGCGGGGTCGTACAATGAGCAGTTCTTC.

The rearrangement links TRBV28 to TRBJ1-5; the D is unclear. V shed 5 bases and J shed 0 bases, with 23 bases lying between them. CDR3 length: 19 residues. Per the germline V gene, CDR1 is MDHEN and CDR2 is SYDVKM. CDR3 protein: CASSRAPVVWGDSNQPQHF. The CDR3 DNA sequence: TGTGCCAGCAGTAGGGCTCCGGTCGTTTGGGGAGATAGCAATCAGCCCCAGCATTTT.

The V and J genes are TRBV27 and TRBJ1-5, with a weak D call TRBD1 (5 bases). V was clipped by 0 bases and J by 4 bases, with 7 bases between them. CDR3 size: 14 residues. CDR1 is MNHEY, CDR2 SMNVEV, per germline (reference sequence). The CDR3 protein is CASSLSTDNQPQHF. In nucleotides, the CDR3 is TGTGCCAGCAGTTTATCGACAGATAATCAGCCCCAGCATTTT.

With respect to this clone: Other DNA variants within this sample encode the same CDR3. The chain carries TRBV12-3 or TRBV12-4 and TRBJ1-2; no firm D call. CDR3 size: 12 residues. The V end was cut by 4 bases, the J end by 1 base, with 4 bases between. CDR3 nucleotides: TGTGCCAGCAGTTCGGGTAACTATGGCTACACCTTC. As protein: CASSSGNYGYTF.

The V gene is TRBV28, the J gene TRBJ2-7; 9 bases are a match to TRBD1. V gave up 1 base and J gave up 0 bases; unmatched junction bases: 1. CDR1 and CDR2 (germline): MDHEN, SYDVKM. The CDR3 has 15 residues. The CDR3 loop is CASSLLGQGSYEQYF. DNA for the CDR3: TGTGCCAGCAGTTTATTGGGACAGGGCTCCTACGAGCAGTACTTC.

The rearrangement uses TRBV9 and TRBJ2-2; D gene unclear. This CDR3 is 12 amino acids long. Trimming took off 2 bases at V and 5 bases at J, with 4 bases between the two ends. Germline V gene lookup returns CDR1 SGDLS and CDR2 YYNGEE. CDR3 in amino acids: CASSVSTGELFF. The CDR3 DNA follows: TGTGCCAGCAGCGTTAGTACCGGGGAGCTGTTTTTT. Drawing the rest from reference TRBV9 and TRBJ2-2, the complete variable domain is DSGVTQTPKHLITATGQRVTLRCSPRSGDLSVYWYQQSLDQGLQFLIQYYNGEERAKGNILERFSAQQFPDLHSELNLSSLELGDSALYFCASSVSTGELFFGEGSRLTVL.

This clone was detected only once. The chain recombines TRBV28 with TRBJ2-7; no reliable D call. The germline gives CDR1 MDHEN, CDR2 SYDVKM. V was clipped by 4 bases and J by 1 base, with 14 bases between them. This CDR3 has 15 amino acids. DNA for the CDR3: TGTGCCAGCAGTTCCCTGGTGGGCCGTTCCTACGAGCAGTACTTC. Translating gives CASSSLVGRSYEQYF.

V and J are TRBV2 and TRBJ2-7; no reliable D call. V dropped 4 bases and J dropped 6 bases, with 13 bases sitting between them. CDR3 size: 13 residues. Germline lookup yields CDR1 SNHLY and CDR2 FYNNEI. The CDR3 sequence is CASSVEMPGEQYF. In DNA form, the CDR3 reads TGTGCCAGCAGTGTGGAGATGCCCGGCGAGCAGTACTTC.

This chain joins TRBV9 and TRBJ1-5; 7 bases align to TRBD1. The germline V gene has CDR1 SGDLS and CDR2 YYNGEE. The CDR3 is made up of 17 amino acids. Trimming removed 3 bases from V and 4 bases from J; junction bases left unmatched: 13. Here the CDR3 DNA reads TGTGCCAGCAGCGCGTCCCAGGACAGGTATCAGAATCAGCCCCAGCATTTT. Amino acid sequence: CASSASQDRYQNQPQHF.

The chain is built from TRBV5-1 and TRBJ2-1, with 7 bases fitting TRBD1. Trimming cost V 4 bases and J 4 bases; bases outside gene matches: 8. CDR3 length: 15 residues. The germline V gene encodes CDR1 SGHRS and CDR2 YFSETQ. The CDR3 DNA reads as TGCGCCAGCAGCCCGGAAGGGACAGAGTACAATGAGCAGTTCTTC. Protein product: CASSPEGTEYNEQFF.

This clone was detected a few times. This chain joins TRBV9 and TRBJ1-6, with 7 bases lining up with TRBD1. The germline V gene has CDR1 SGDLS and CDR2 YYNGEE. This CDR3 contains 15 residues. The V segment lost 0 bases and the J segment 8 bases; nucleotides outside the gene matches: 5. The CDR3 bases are TGTGCCAGCAGCGTAGAGGCGGGACAGTATTCACCCCTCCACTTT. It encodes CASSVEAGQYSPLHF.

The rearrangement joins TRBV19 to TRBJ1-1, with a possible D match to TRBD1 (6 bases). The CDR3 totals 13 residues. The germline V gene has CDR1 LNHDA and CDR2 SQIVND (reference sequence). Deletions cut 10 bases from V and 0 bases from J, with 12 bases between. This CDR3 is CAIQGRVNTEAFF. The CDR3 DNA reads TGTGCCATTCAGGGGCGAGTGAACACTGAAGCTTTCTTT.

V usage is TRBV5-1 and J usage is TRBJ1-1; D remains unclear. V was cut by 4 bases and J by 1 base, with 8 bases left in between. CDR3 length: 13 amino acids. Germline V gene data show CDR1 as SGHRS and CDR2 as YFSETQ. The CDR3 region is CASSHQENTEAFF. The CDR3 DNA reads TGCGCCAGCAGCCACCAGGAGAACACTGAAGCTTTCTTT.

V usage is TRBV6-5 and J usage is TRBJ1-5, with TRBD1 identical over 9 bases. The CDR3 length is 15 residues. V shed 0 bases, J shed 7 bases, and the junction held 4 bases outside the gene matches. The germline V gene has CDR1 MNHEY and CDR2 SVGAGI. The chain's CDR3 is CASSYSQGATQPQHF. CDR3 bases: TGTGCCAGCAGTTACTCACAGGGGGCAACCCAGCCCCAGCATTTT.